This paragraph reports one T cell receptor (beta chain). The diagnosis in patients was locally advanced or metastatic urothelial carcinoma. Each PCR had synthetic TCR analog templates added to it as a spike-in. TCRdb keeps only in-frame clones here, not all; method: immunoSEQ multiplex PCR. Here the sample spans some 28,000 clones, 65% to 90% being singletons. The data derive from a study of PD-L1 blockade in urothelial cancer. Background on the study: Blood samples contained a median about 150,000 T cells.

Germline CDR1 is WSHSY and CDR2 is SAAADI. V gave up 3 bases and J gave up 2 bases, with 11 bases separating them. The CDR3 has 15 amino acids. This rearrangement joins TRBV10-2 to TRBJ1-5; tentatively, D is TRBD1 (6 bases). The TCR was taken from a man over 45 with urothelial cancer. Material: PBMCs, obtained around atezolizumab (anti-PD-L1) treatment. CDR3 protein: CASSDQGSGNQPQHF. CDR3 bases: TGCGCCAGCAGTGACCAGGGGTCGGGCAATCAGCCCCAGCATTTT.